These 3 T cell receptor beta chains share one sample of origin, sequenced in a study of T-cell memory formation after mild COVID-19 (dated by TCRdb to the early 2020s). Library preparation used 5' RACE. Sequencing instrument: Illumina NovaSeq 6000. TCRdb reanalyzed the raw reads on its own, using fastp at Q25 for trimming and MiXCR for clone calling, and kept in-frame beta chains. Under each unique CDR3 protein, matching rows form one entry showing the most common genes and DNA. For this sample the table gives hundreds of thousands of distinct CDR3 sequences, of which more than 20% were detected only once. Of the sample, 21% falls within the top ten clones. The material sequenced was PBMCs or a T cell subset sorted from them (not recorded which). Receptor source: a man between 18 and 29 years old who had mild COVID-19 (a few samples of this study predate the infection). The sample titles of this study are shuffled in the database, so cell type and time point are left out; the donor was told from shared clones.

This clonotype came up a few times. The rearrangement joins TRBV28 to TRBJ2-3; a possible D gene is TRBD2 (5 bases). V was trimmed by 6 bases and J by 5 bases, leaving 18 bases between them. This CDR3 region has 15 residues. In germline, CDR1 is MDHEN, CDR2 SYDVKM. The chain's CDR3 is CASRRSTDWGDTQYF. In DNA form, the CDR3 reads TGTGCCAGCAGGAGATCGACGGACTGGGGAGATACGCAGTATTTT.

A few counts support this clonotype. The chain employs TRBV13 and TRBJ1-2, with TRBD1 as a possible D gene (5 bases). The CDR3 has 14 residues. The ends were cut back, 1 base at V and 2 bases at J, with 8 bases in the middle. Germline values: CDR1 PRHDT, CDR2 FYEKMQ (reference sequence). Here the CDR3 DNA reads TGTGCCAGCAGCTTAGTAGGGGACAACTATGGCTACACCTTC. This encodes CASSLVGDNYGYTF.

The J gene is TRBJ2-5, the V gene TRBV7-7; D gene unclear. The CDR3 covers 15 residues. Per germline, CDR1 SSHAT and CDR2 FNYEAQ (reference sequence). Deletions cut 5 bases from V and 2 bases from J, with 15 bases between. CDR3 in amino acids: CASSLDLVPQETQYF. The CDR3 DNA is TGTGCCAGCAGCCTGGACCTCGTCCCGCAAGAGACCCAGTACTTC.